This T cell receptor beta chain appears in the sequencing data of a study of HIV-infected patients and healthy controls. Study-wide findings and caveats: Compared with untreated HIV+ repertoires, healthy controls showed roughly threefold more distinct CDR3s and higher Shannon diversity. When repertoires were size-matched, rare events in HIV-infected data became overweighted.

Reverse transcription used around 500 ng RNA and constant-region primers for alpha and beta. Each of the alpha and beta chains got its own library through chain-specific third strand synthesis with indices. TCRdb re-called the 5' RACE reads through MiXCR, storing one row per CDR3 protein. The profile shows about 6,600 distinct CDR3 sequences, about 9.7% of them singletons. Remarks on this clonotype: The target antigen is unknown.

The CDR3 spans 17 residues. The ends lost 2 bases at V and 0 bases at J; junction bases unmatched: 6. CDR1 is MNHEY, CDR2 SVGAGI, per germline. Roughly three months, about 14 weeks, into antiretroviral therapy, follow-up blood was collected. Whole blood was used without fractionation, so all unsorted peripheral T cells were included. This sequence originates from an adult with HIV infection. Here the sequenced sample was blood, taken during antiretroviral therapy. The chain couples TRBV6-5 to TRBJ2-7, with 11 bases aligning to TRBD2. The CDR3 nucleotides are TGTGCCAGCAGTTACGCCTACACTAGCGGGAGCTCCTACGAGCAGTACTTC. Protein: CASSYAYTSGSSYEQYF.